The entry below describes one T cell receptor beta chain. The antigen remains undetermined. The data belong to a study of tumour-infiltrating T cells in Burkitt lymphoma. About the study: Patients covered every epidemiological subtype of Burkitt lymphoma. Study-level results: Many Burkitt lymphoma patients shared several public clonotypes.

This table comes from immunoSEQ multiplex PCR, and its TCRdb copy is limited to in-frame clones, with some not included. This sample has tens of thousands of clones, with 31% found just once. The V and J ends lost 6 bases and 8 bases respectively, with 14 bases between them. Per the germline V gene, CDR1 is LGHNA and CDR2 is YNFKEQ. This CDR3 is 12 amino acids long. The sequenced sample consisted of tumor tissue. The receptor was isolated from a human donor with Burkitt lymphoma. The chain carries TRBV4-2 and TRBJ2-7; D unclear. The chain's CDR3 is CASSRGEGKQYF. The CDR3 DNA reads as TGTGCCAGCAGTCGTGGGGAAGGAAAGCAGTACTTC.